Sequencing of this TCR beta chain was carried out in a study of blood T cells in healthy people across ages. Whole-study results and caveats: Conclusively comparing naive with antigen-experienced cells was impossible with unsorted PBMCs. Naive T cell percentage by flow cytometry tracked strongly with beta diversity.

PBMCs, at least 6.5 million per sample, were isolated. The extraction recovered at least 5.5 micrograms of total RNA per sample. CDR3 length equals 10 residues. Germline V gene sequence: CDR1 MDHEN, CDR2 SYDVKM. V was pared by 11 bases and J by 3 bases, with 8 bases between. Primers used in a second PCR of about 6 to 11 cycles were a sample-barcoded 5' primer and a J-beta primer mix. TCRdb re-derived calls from the 5' RACE reads in MiXCR, one entry per CDR3 protein. The sample includes fewer than 750,000 distinct CDR3 sequences, 52% seen only once; the top ten take approximately 13%. This clonotype was found many times. The antigen remains unidentified.

The TCR sequence derives from a woman aged 80 or older in good health. What was sequenced was blood. V usage is TRBV28 and J usage is TRBJ2-7; D uncertain. The CDR3 sequence is CALRLYEQYF. Written as DNA, the CDR3 is TGTGCCCTTCGCCTCTACGAGCAGTACTTC. Full variable domain (rest looked up from reference TRBV28 and TRBJ2-7): DVKVTQSSRYLVKRTGEKVFLECVQDMDHENMFWYRQDPGLGLRLIYFSYDVKMKEKGDIPEGYSVSREKKERFSLILESASTNQTSMYLCALRLYEQYFGPGTRLTVT.